These T cell receptor beta chains were read from a single sample in a study of cytomegalovirus exposure and HLA in healthy donors. Sequencing was performed with immunoSEQ multiplex PCR; in TCRdb, only in-frame clones are kept and a portion is missing. The sample yields 170,000 or so clones, roughly 80% seen once. The sample taken for sequencing was PBMCs. Receptor source: a man younger than 35 in good health and CMV-seronegative. Each CDR3 is given with its conserved first and last residue. The D gene is left open where the match is weak. The size entry is marked missing in some rows and otherwise reads once, few, many or a size class.

TRBV10-2	15	.	TRBJ1-5	TRBD1	TGCGCCAGCAGTAGAACAGGGGGCGCAGGTCAGCCCCAGCATTTT	CASSRTGGAGQPQHF
TRBV4-1	15	.	TRBJ2-2	.	TGCGCCAGCAGCCAACAGAGGGACTACACCGGGGAGCTGTTTTTT	CASSQQRDYTGELFF
TRBV19	14	.	TRBJ2-1	.	TGTGCCAGTATGCTAGGCGTGGGTTACAATGAGCAGTTCTTC	CASMLGVGYNEQFF
TRBV7-3	15	.	TRBJ2-1	.	TGTGCCAGCAGCGAGACTAGTACATTCTACAATGAGCAGTTCTTC	CASSETSTFYNEQFF
TRBV4-1	15	.	TRBJ2-7	TRBD2	TGCGCCAGCAGCCAAGAGAAGCGGGAGACGAACGAGCAGTACTTC	CASSQEKRETNEQYF
TRBV29-1	14	.	TRBJ2-1	TRBD2	TGCAGCGTCCAAGGGCTAGCGGGAGTCAATGAGCAGTTCTTC	CSVQGLAGVNEQFF
TRBV30	14	.	TRBJ1-2	.	TGTGCCTGGACCCCTAACCCAGGGATCTATGGCTACACCTTC	CAWTPNPGIYGYTF
TRBV7-9	15	once	TRBJ2-1	.	TGTGCCAGCAGCTCATCCAGGACTGAAGACAATGAGCAGTTCTTC	CASSSSRTEDNEQFF
TRBV4-1	14	.	TRBJ2-5	.	TGCGCCAGCAGCCAAGAATCAGGGGAAGAGACCCAGTACTTC	CASSQESGEETQYF
TRBV6-1	15	.	TRBJ1-1	.	TGTGCCAGCAGTGTTGAACAGGTTTCGAACACTGAAGCTTTCTTT	CASSVEQVSNTEAFF
TRBV13	14	.	TRBJ2-4	.	TGTGCCAGCAGCTCCACCCCGGGACTCGGCATTCAGTACTTC	CASSSTPGLGIQYF
TRBV6-6	12	few	TRBJ2-1	TRBD1	TGTGCCAGCAGGACAGGGGGAAATGAGCAGTTCTTC	CASRTGGNEQFF
TRBV19	15	.	TRBJ2-1	.	TGTGCCAGTAGTTCGCAGGCTAATGTCTACAATGAGCAGTTCTTC	CASSSQANVYNEQFF
TRBV2	13	once	TRBJ2-5	.	TGTGCCAGCAGTAGTGACAGCCAAGAGACCCAGTACTTC	CASSSDSQETQYF
TRBV7-9	15	.	TRBJ1-4	.	TGTGCCAGCAGCTTATGGTCAGGGGAAAATGAAAAACTGTTTTTT	CASSLWSGENEKLFF
TRBV11-2	14	.	TRBJ1-2	.	TGTGCCAGCAGCTTAGATTGGAGTTTCTATGGCTACACCTTC	CASSLDWSFYGYTF
TRBV5-1	13	.	TRBJ2-1	.	TGCGCCAGCAGCTCGCGGGATAACAATGAGCAGTTCTTC	CASSSRDNNEQFF
TRBV11-2	17	once	TRBJ1-5	.	TGTGCCAGCAGCCACACTGCGGGCAGTCATAGCAATCAGCCCCAGCATTTT	CASSHTAGSHSNQPQHF
TRBV6-1	14	.	TRBJ1-5	.	TGTGCCAGCAGAGAGCCCTATAGCAATCAGCCCCAGCATTTT	CASREPYSNQPQHF
TRBV7-2	15	.	TRBJ2-2	TRBD1	TGTGCCAGCAGGGAAGGGGGCAGGAACACCGGGGAGCTGTTTTTT	CASREGGRNTGELFF
TRBV4-1	15	.	TRBJ2-1	TRBD1	TGCGCCAGCAGCCAGCCGGGACAGGGTTACAATGAGCAGTTCTTC	CASSQPGQGYNEQFF
TRBV2	11	.	TRBJ2-3	.	TGTGCCAGCAGTGAACTAGATACGCAGTATTTT	CASSELDTQYF
TRBV6-6	15	.	TRBJ2-7	.	TGTGCCAGCAGTTACGCCGAAAGGAGCTCCTACGAGCAGTACTTC	CASSYAERSSYEQYF
TRBV10-2	15	.	TRBJ1-2	.	TGCGCCAGCAGTGAGTCCGGGGGGAACTACTATGGCTACACCTTC	CASSESGGNYYGYTF
TRBV6-5	13	.	TRBJ1-2	.	TGTGCCAGCAGTTCGGGGGGCTATGGGGGCTACACCTTC	CASSSGGYGGYTF
TRBV5-1	18	few	TRBJ2-1	TRBD2	TGCGCCAGCAGCTCAATCCCTAGCGGGCCGACCTCCTACAATGAGCAGTTCTTC	CASSSIPSGPTSYNEQFF
TRBV5-5	15	.	TRBJ1-5	TRBD1	TGTGCCAGCAGCGAGGGGACAGGGGCCGGTCAGCCCCAGCATTTT	CASSEGTGAGQPQHF
TRBV7-8	15	.	TRBJ1-4	.	TGTGCCAGCAGCCCCTTGGACTCGTTCAGGGAAAAACTGTTTTTT	CASSPLDSFREKLFF
TRBV4-1	18	.	TRBJ2-1	TRBD2	TGCGCCAGCAGCCAACTAGATATGGGACTAGCGGGATCGAATGAGCAGTTCTTC	CASSQLDMGLAGSNEQFF
TRBV21-1	13	.	TRBJ1-1	.	TGTGCCAGCAGCTGGGCGGGAGACACTGAAGCTTTCTTT	CASSWAGDTEAFF
TRBV5-8	16	.	TRBJ1-5	.	TGTGCCAGCAGCAAAAAACTACCGACGGCCGTGGGGCCCCAGCATTTT	CASSKKLPTAVGPQHF
TRBV6-6	16	.	TRBJ2-1	TRBD2	TGTGCCAGCAGTTCTCCGGGACTAGCGACTTACAATGAGCAGTTCTTC	CASSSPGLATYNEQFF
TRBV9	15	.	TRBJ2-3	TRBD2	TGTGCCAGCAGCGCCAGCGGGGTGAGTTTCGATACGCAGTATTTT	CASSASGVSFDTQYF
TRBV10-3	13	.	TRBJ2-3	TRBD1	TGTGCCATCACCGACAGGGTAACAGATACGCAGTATTTT	CAITDRVTDTQYF
TRBV9	15	.	TRBJ2-7	.	TGTGCCAGCAGCGTAGAACCCAGTGGTGGCTACGAGCAGTACTTC	CASSVEPSGGYEQYF
TRBV7-2	16	.	TRBJ2-7	TRBD2	TGTGCCAGCAGCTTAAGTACTAGCGGGAATTCCTACGAGCAGTACTTC	CASSLSTSGNSYEQYF
TRBV6-6	13	.	TRBJ2-5	.	TGTGCCACCTGCGGGGTGTACCAAGAGACCCAGTACTTC	CATCGVYQETQYF
TRBV20-1	11	.	TRBJ2-5	.	TGCAGTGCTAGTATCGGGGAGACCCAGTACTTC	CSASIGETQYF
TRBV18	15	.	TRBJ1-3	.	TGTGCCAGCTCACCAGGAATAACAGAAGGAAACACCATATATTTT	CASSPGITEGNTIYF
TRBV2	19	once	TRBJ1-5	TRBD1	TGTGCCAGCAGGGCAGGGGGCTATAACCCCCTAAAGGGCAATCAGCCCCAGCATTTT	CASRAGGYNPLKGNQPQHF
TRBV7-6	15	once	TRBJ1-4	TRBD1	TGTGCCAGCAGCTACCGCGGACAGGGCAATGAAAAACTGTTTTTT	CASSYRGQGNEKLFF
TRBV6-1	15	few	TRBJ1-2	.	TGTGCCAGCAGTGGTCTGGGCAGGAATCGGAATGGCTACACCTTC	CASSGLGRNRNGYTF
TRBV21-1	19	.	TRBJ2-1	.	TGTGCCAGCAGCAAAGTGACTAGCGGGGGGCCGAACCGTTACAATGAGCAGTTCTTC	CASSKVTSGGPNRYNEQFF